The entry below describes one T cell receptor beta chain. The record originates from a study of cytomegalovirus exposure and HLA in healthy donors. Produced via immunoSEQ multiplex PCR; TCRdb's table is partial and in-frame only. The sample shows 160,000 or so clones, 85% to 90% of them seen only once. The donors were members of the validation cohort, which comprised 120 subjects and was separate from the first cohort of roughly 700 subjects. CDR1 is MNHEY, CDR2 SMNVEV, per germline (reference sequence). V was clipped by 0 bases and J by 2 bases; unmatched bases: 5. The CDR3 is 16 amino acids. V usage is TRBV27 and J usage is TRBJ2-3, with 7 nucleotides matching TRBD2. Specimen: PBMCs. The sequence derives from a man younger than 30 in good health and CMV-seronegative. The CDR3 region is CASSLSAGEFTDTQYF. In DNA form, the CDR3 reads TGTGCCAGCAGTTTATCTGCGGGGGAATTCACAGATACGCAGTATTTT.